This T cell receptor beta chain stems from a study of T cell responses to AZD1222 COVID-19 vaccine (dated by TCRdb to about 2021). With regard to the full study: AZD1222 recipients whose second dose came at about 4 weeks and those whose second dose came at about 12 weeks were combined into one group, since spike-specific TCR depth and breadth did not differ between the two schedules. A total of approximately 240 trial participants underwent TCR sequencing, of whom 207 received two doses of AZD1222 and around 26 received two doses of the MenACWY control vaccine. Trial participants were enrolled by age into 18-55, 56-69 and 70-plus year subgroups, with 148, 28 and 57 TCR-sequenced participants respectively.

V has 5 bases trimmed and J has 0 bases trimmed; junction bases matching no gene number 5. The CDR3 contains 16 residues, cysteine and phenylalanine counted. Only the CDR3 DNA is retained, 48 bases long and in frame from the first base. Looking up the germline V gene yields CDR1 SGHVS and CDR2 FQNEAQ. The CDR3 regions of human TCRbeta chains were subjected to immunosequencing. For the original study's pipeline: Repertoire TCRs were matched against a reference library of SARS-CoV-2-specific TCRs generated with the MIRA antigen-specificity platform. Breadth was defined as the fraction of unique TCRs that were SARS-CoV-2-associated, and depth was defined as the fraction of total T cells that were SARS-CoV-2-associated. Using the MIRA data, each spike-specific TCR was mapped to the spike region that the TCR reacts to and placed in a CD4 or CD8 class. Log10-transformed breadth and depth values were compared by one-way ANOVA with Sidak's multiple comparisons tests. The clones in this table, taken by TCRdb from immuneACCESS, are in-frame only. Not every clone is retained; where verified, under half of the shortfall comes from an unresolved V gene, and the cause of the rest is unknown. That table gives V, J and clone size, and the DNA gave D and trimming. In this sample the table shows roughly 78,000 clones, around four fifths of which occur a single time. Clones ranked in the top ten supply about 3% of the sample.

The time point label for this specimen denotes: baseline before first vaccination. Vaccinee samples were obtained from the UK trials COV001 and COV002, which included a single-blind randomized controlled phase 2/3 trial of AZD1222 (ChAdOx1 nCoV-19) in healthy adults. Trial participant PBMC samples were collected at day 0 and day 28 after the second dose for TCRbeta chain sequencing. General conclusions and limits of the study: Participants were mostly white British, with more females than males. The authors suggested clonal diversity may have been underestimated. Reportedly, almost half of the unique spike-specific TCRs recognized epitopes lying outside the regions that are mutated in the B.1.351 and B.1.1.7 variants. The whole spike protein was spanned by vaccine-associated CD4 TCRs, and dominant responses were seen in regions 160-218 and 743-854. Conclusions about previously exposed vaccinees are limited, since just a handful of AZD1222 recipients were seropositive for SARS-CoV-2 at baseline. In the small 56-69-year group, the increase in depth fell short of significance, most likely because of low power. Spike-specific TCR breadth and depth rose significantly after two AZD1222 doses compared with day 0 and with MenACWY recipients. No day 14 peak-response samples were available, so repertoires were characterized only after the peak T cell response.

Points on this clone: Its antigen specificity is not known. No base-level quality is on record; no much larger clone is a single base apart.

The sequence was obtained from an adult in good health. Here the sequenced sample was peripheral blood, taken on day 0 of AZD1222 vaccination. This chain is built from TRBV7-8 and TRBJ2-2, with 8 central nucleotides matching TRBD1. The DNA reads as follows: TGTGCCAGCAGCCCCCGGACAGGGACGAACACCGGGGAGCTGTTTTTT. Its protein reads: CASSPRTGTNTGELFF.